The rows below give T cell receptor beta chains drawn from one sample of a study of T cell changes during pregnancy in multiple sclerosis. Repertoires were generated with immunoSEQ multiplex PCR, while TCRdb's copy carries only in-frame clones and drops some. The sample lists 55,000 to 75,000 clones; around 91% were seen once. The source was peripheral blood, collected after pregnancy. These receptors came from a female donor in good health, enrolled as a control in a pregnancy study. Both conserved end residues are part of each CDR3. Each record gives: clone size, D gene, J gene, V gene, CDR3 protein, CDR3 DNA. The D gene is left open where the match is weak. Part of the rows lack a size; the others show once, few, many or a class for expanded clones.

abundance: .
d_gene: TRBD1
j_gene: TRBJ1-2
v_gene: TRBV18
CDR3aa: CASSPGQDYGYTF
CDR3nt: TGTGCCAGCTCACCGGGACAGGACTATGGCTACACCTTC

abundance: .
d_gene: TRBD2
j_gene: TRBJ2-1
v_gene: TRBV4-1
CDR3aa: CASSHETSGRSYNEQFF
CDR3nt: TGCGCCAGCAGCCATGAGACTAGCGGGCGCTCCTACAATGAGCAGTTCTTC

abundance: .
d_gene: .
j_gene: TRBJ2-7
v_gene: TRBV19
CDR3aa: CASRGGYGYEQYF
CDR3nt: TGTGCCAGTCGGGGTGGTTACGGGTACGAGCAGTACTTC

abundance: once
d_gene: TRBD1
j_gene: TRBJ1-2
v_gene: TRBV4-2
CDR3aa: CASSQNTPGQIHYGYTF
CDR3nt: TGTGCCAGCAGCCAAAATACCCCGGGACAGATTCACTATGGCTACACCTTC

abundance: .
d_gene: .
j_gene: TRBJ2-5
v_gene: TRBV7-2
CDR3aa: CASSIGPVGATQYF
CDR3nt: TGTGCCAGCAGCATAGGACCAGTGGGAGCGACCCAGTACTTC

abundance: .
d_gene: .
j_gene: TRBJ2-7
v_gene: TRBV18
CDR3aa: CASSPMEGARYEQYF
CDR3nt: TGTGCCAGCTCACCCATGGAGGGGGCTCGATACGAGCAGTACTTC

abundance: .
d_gene: TRBD2
j_gene: TRBJ2-4
v_gene: TRBV4-2
CDR3aa: CASSQEAGGSLIQYF
CDR3nt: TGTGCCAGCAGCCAAGAAGCGGGGGGATCTCTAATTCAGTACTTC

abundance: .
d_gene: TRBD2
j_gene: TRBJ2-3
v_gene: TRBV30
CDR3aa: CAWRPLRGVDTQYF
CDR3nt: TGTGCCTGGAGGCCCCTTCGGGGGGTAGATACGCAGTATTTT

abundance: once
d_gene: TRBD1
j_gene: TRBJ1-2
v_gene: TRBV9
CDR3aa: CASSPGTAASNYGYTF
CDR3nt: TGTGCCAGCAGCCCCGGGACAGCCGCGTCTAACTATGGCTACACCTTC

abundance: .
d_gene: TRBD1
j_gene: TRBJ2-3
v_gene: TRBV4-3
CDR3aa: CASSQDYPTGGIPTDTQYF
CDR3nt: TGCGCCAGCAGCCAAGATTATCCGACAGGGGGCATACCCACAGATACGCAGTATTTT

abundance: few
d_gene: TRBD1
j_gene: TRBJ1-1
v_gene: TRBV5-3
CDR3aa: CARSTGGTEAFF
CDR3nt: TGTGCCAGAAGCACAGGGGGCACTGAAGCTTTCTTT

abundance: .
d_gene: .
j_gene: TRBJ2-2
v_gene: TRBV2
CDR3aa: CASIRGGFGGELFF
CDR3nt: TGTGCCAGCATTAGGGGGGGCTTCGGCGGGGAGCTGTTTTTT

abundance: .
d_gene: .
j_gene: TRBJ1-1
v_gene: TRBV5-1
CDR3aa: CASSRLQGNTEAFF
CDR3nt: TGCGCCAGCAGCCGACTTCAGGGTAACACTGAAGCTTTCTTT

abundance: .
d_gene: .
j_gene: TRBJ2-7
v_gene: TRBV2
CDR3aa: CASSETSYEQYF
CDR3nt: TGTGCCAGCAGTGAAACCAGCTACGAGCAGTACTTC

abundance: .
d_gene: TRBD1
j_gene: TRBJ1-2
v_gene: TRBV4-1
CDR3aa: CASSHDSGTGDSYGYTF
CDR3nt: TGCGCCAGCAGCCATGATTCCGGGACAGGGGATAGCTATGGCTACACCTTC

abundance: few
d_gene: .
j_gene: TRBJ2-2
v_gene: TRBV30
CDR3aa: CAWTLAGELFF
CDR3nt: TGTGCCTGGACCCTCGCCGGGGAGCTGTTTTTT

abundance: .
d_gene: .
j_gene: TRBJ2-2
v_gene: TRBV5-6
CDR3aa: CASSLYPGPPGELFF
CDR3nt: TGTGCCAGCAGCTTGTACCCAGGGCCCCCCGGGGAGCTGTTTTTT

abundance: .
d_gene: TRBD1
j_gene: TRBJ2-2
v_gene: TRBV15
CDR3aa: CATSRGHDRVRELFF
CDR3nt: TGTGCCACCAGCAGAGGCCACGACAGGGTCCGGGAGCTGTTTTTT

abundance: .
d_gene: .
j_gene: TRBJ1-2
v_gene: TRBV11-2
CDR3aa: CASSSNGGEGYTF
CDR3nt: TGTGCCAGCAGTTCAAATGGGGGGGAGGGCTACACCTTC

abundance: .
d_gene: TRBD1
j_gene: TRBJ1-2
v_gene: TRBV25-1
CDR3aa: CASSEAPGQLNYGYTF
CDR3nt: TGTGCCAGCAGTGAGGCACCGGGACAGCTAAACTATGGCTACACCTTC

abundance: once
d_gene: .
j_gene: TRBJ2-1
v_gene: TRBV6-1
CDR3aa: CASRPPRYEQFF
CDR3nt: TGTGCCAGCAGGCCCCCCAGGTACGAGCAGTTCTTC

abundance: .
d_gene: .
j_gene: TRBJ2-7
v_gene: TRBV5-6
CDR3aa: CASSLAGSHEQYF
CDR3nt: TGTGCCAGCAGCTTGGCCGGGTCCCACGAGCAGTACTTC

abundance: .
d_gene: .
j_gene: TRBJ2-3
v_gene: TRBV23-1
CDR3aa: CASSPTDTQYF
CDR3nt: TGCGCCAGCAGCCCAACAGATACGCAGTATTTT

abundance: few
d_gene: .
j_gene: TRBJ1-2
v_gene: TRBV7-9
CDR3aa: CASSLEGVYGYTF
CDR3nt: TGTGCCAGCAGCTTAGAAGGAGTCTATGGCTACACCTTC

abundance: .
d_gene: TRBD1
j_gene: TRBJ1-1
v_gene: TRBV6-5
CDR3aa: CASSYSWTGGVSGAFF
CDR3nt: TGTGCCAGCAGTTACTCGTGGACAGGGGGCGTTTCAGGAGCTTTCTTT

abundance: .
d_gene: TRBD1
j_gene: TRBJ1-2
v_gene: TRBV27
CDR3aa: CASSSAGTEYGYTF
CDR3nt: TGTGCCAGCAGCTCCGCTGGGACAGAATATGGCTACACCTTC

abundance: .
d_gene: .
j_gene: TRBJ1-2
v_gene: TRBV30
CDR3aa: CALPQFGEVIYGYTF
CDR3nt: TGTGCCTTGCCGCAGTTTGGGGAGGTTATCTATGGCTACACCTTC

abundance: .
d_gene: .
j_gene: TRBJ1-1
v_gene: TRBV4-3
CDR3aa: CASSQDEILNTEAFF
CDR3nt: TGCGCCAGCAGCCAAGACGAGATTTTGAACACTGAAGCTTTCTTT

abundance: .
d_gene: .
j_gene: TRBJ2-3
v_gene: TRBV5-1
CDR3aa: CASSPRDSTSGTQYF
CDR3nt: TGCGCCAGCAGCCCCCGGGACTCTACGTCGGGTACGCAGTATTTT

abundance: once
d_gene: .
j_gene: TRBJ1-2
v_gene: TRBV7-9
CDR3aa: CASSLQENYGYTF
CDR3nt: TGTGCCAGCAGCTTACAGGAAAACTATGGCTACACCTTC